This T cell receptor (beta chain) was recorded in a study of control samples from healthy donors and cancer patients. Measured with immunoSEQ multiplex PCR; TCRdb has only the in-frame clones, and not every one. The sample consists of about 120,000 clones, approximately 94% of them appearing once. CDR1 is MDHEN, CDR2 SYDVKM, per germline. Between the trimmed V and J ends, which lost 3 bases and 7 bases, there was a span of 19 bases. The CDR3 is made up of 16 amino acids. This chain connects TRBV28 to TRBJ1-5; D might be TRBD1 (5 bases). The receptor was derived from a man aged 25 to 40 in good health. The specimen sequenced was blood. CDR3 loop: CASSFLPGGGSQPQHF. Here the CDR3 DNA reads TGTGCCAGCAGTTTCCTTCCGGGGGGAGGGTCCCAGCCCCAGCATTTT.